This entry lists 12 T cell receptor beta chains sequenced from one sample in a study of metastatic and nonmetastatic thyroid tumors. There were no patients who had received any treatment before thyroid surgery. TCRdb re-called the PCR reads with MiXCR. The repertoire holds roughly 5,000 clones, with roughly a third as singletons. The sample taken for sequencing was tumor tissue. Source of these receptors: a male donor with papillary thyroid cancer or a benign thyroid nodule (not recorded which). Some clones in this sample may be carry-over from other donors' samples.

The chain combines TRBV25-1 with TRBJ2-5, with D maybe TRBD1 (6 bases). Germline V CDR1 and CDR2: MGHDK, SYGVNS. This CDR3 contains 12 residues. V was shortened by 10 bases and J by 5 bases, with 14 bases between the two germline ends. CDR3 in amino acids: CATRGHSETQYF. CDR3 sequence (DNA): TGTGCCACCAGGGGACACAGCGAGACCCAGTACTTC.

This clone is categorized as medium-sized. J is TRBJ1-4 and V is TRBV19; TRBD1 aligns across 7 bases. J lost 6 bases, V lost 7 bases, and 8 bases had no gene match. From germline, CDR1 is LNHDA and CDR2 SQIVND (reference sequence). This CDR3 spans 14 amino acids. Written as DNA, the CDR3 is TGTGCCAGTAACAGGGGATCGGACTATGAAAAACTGTTTTTT. It encodes CASNRGSDYEKLFF.

The rearrangement uses TRBV20-1 and TRBJ2-7; D perhaps matches TRBD1 (5 bases). The V end was cut by 7 bases, the J end by 7 bases, with 17 bases between. The CDR3 loop spans 12 amino acids. Germline CDR1 reads DFQATT; CDR2 reads SNEGSKA (reference sequence). The CDR3 DNA reads TGCAGTGTGGGGCGGTTTTCATTTGAGCAGTACTTC. Protein product: CSVGRFSFEQYF.

By share of the sample, this clone is large. The chain has TRBV5-6 and TRBJ1-2; D is possibly TRBD1 (5 bases). This CDR3 has 15 amino acids. CDR1 is SGHDT, CDR2 YYEEEE, per germline. Trimming cost V 2 bases and J 0 bases, with 11 bases left between them. This chain's CDR3 is CASSLGAAPNYGYTF. In nucleotides, the CDR3 is TGTGCCAGCAGCTTAGGGGCAGCTCCTAACTATGGCTACACCTTC. Based on the CDR3 plus reference TRBV5-6 and TRBJ1-2, the full variable domain is DAGVTQSPTHLIKTRGQQVTLRCSPKSGHDTVSWYQQALGQGPQFIFQYYEEEERQRGNFPDRFSGHQFPNYSSELNVNALLLGDSALYLCASSLGAAPNYGYTFGSGTRLTVV.

The chain links TRBV15 to TRBJ2-1; D remains unclear. Per the germline V gene, CDR1 is LNHNV and CDR2 is YYDKDF (reference sequence). V lost 8 bases and J lost 3, with 8 bases in between. CDR3 length: 12 amino acids. The CDR3 region has the DNA TGTGCCACCGGGGAACACTACAATGAGCAGTTCTTC. It encodes CATGEHYNEQFF.

The CDR3 here is CSPRGGGSTDTQYF. In DNA form, the CDR3 reads TGCAGTCCGAGGGGTGGCGGGAGCACAGATACGCAGTATTTT. The genes are TRBV20-1 and TRBJ2-3; tentatively, D is TRBD1 or TRBD2 (5 bases each). V was cut by 8 bases and J by 0 bases, with 15 bases left in between. Per the germline V gene, CDR1 is DFQATT and CDR2 is SNEGSKA (reference sequence). This CDR3 region has 14 residues.

In this sample, this clone turned up many times. The rearrangement joins TRBV5-1 to TRBJ1-5; possibly TRBD1 for D (6 bases). Between the trimmed V and J ends, which lost 4 bases and 6 bases, there was a span of 11 bases. The V gene's germline CDR1 is SGHRS and CDR2 YFSETQ. This CDR3 contains 13 residues. The CDR3 DNA reads as TGCGCCAGCAGCCTACAGGGATCTCAGCCCCAGCATTTT. This codes for CASSLQGSQPQHF.

The chain has TRBV3-1 and TRBJ2-1; TRBD2 aligns across 7 bases. The V segment lost 0 bases and the J segment 10 bases; nucleotides outside the gene matches: 9. CDR1 is LGHDT and CDR2 is YNNKEL in the germline V gene (reference sequence). The CDR3 is 15 residues long. The CDR3 here is CASSQDRLAVGEQFF. CDR3 coding DNA: TGTGCCAGCAGCCAAGATAGGCTAGCGGTAGGGGAGCAGTTCTTC.

In its sample, this clone was seen a few times. The V call is TRBV6-4, the J call TRBJ1-2; no clear D. V gave up 3 bases and J gave up 2 bases, with 13 bases separating them. This CDR3 region has 15 residues. CDR1 is MRHNA, CDR2 SNTAGT, per germline. The CDR3 spells CASSEASGTNYGYTF. For the CDR3, the DNA is TGTGCCAGCAGTGAAGCGTCAGGAACCAACTATGGCTACACCTTC.

The rearrangement uses TRBV12-3 or TRBV12-4 and TRBJ1-6; a possible D gene is TRBD1 (5 bases). V was pared by 3 bases and J by 5 bases, with 11 bases between. This CDR3 spans 15 amino acids. This CDR3 is CASSFDRSNNSPLHF. Written as DNA, the CDR3 is TGTGCCAGCAGTTTCGACAGATCTAATAATTCACCCCTCCACTTT.

This clone was counted between two and nine times. This sequence joins TRBV24-1 and TRBJ2-5, with 8 bases matching TRBD2. Germline V CDR1 and CDR2: KGHDR, SFDVKD. The CDR3 contains 16 residues. The junction had 10 bases not matched to a gene; V was cut back by 3 bases and J by 5 bases. Here the CDR3 reads CATSDPGLATRETQYF. Here the CDR3 DNA reads TGTGCCACCAGTGATCCCGGACTAGCCACCAGGGAGACCCAGTACTTC.

The chain carries TRBV19 and TRBJ2-7; 8 bases agree with TRBD1. Germline V gene sequence: CDR1 LNHDA, CDR2 SQIVND (reference sequence). J gave up 0 bases and V 1 base, and 11 bases lay outside the gene matches. This CDR3 is 18 amino acids long. CDR3 bases: TGTGCCAGTAGTATAGGGTCAGGGGGCGGCGGACCCTCCTACGAGCAGTACTTC. It is translated as CASSIGSGGGGPSYEQYF.